These 3 T cell receptor beta chains were sequenced from one sample in a study of blood T cell repertoires in COVID-19. The repertoire was sequenced with immunoSEQ multiplex PCR; TCRdb's copy has only in-frame clones and lacks some. The data hold 120,000 or so clones, with around 80% observed a single time. The sequenced sample was peripheral blood. All receptors derive from an elderly man with active or convalescent COVID-19.

The V call is TRBV6-5, the J call TRBJ1-6; maybe TRBD1 (5 bases). Trimming left V 0 bases short and J 7 bases short, with 13 bases between. Germline V lookup: CDR1 MNHEY, CDR2 SVGAGI. The length of the CDR3 is 16 residues. CDR3 nucleotides: TGTGCCAGCAGTTACTCGGGCAGGGTAGAAAATTCACCCCTCCACTTT. It is translated as CASSYSGRVENSPLHF.

The chain joins TRBV3-1 (or the pseudogene TRBV3-2) to TRBJ1-5; 9 bases are a match to TRBD1. The trim removed 3 bases at V and 5 bases at J, leaving 5 bases unmatched. The CDR3 consists of 15 residues. CDR1 is LGHDT and CDR2 is YNNKEL in the germline V gene (reference sequence). The CDR3 sequence is CASSQGQGEHQPQHF. The CDR3 DNA is TGTGCCAGCAGCCAGGGACAGGGCGAGCATCAGCCCCAGCATTTT.

The rearrangement uses TRBV5-1 and TRBJ2-5; TRBD2 agrees at 7 bases. CDR3 length: 16 amino acids. Per the germline V gene, CDR1 is SGHRS and CDR2 is YFSETQ. V gave up 0 bases and J gave up 4 bases; unmatched junction bases: 9. The CDR3, as DNA: TGCGCCAGCAGCTTGGTACCTAGCGGTGTGGGAGAGACCCAGTACTTC. It encodes CASSLVPSGVGETQYF.